The clone carrying this T cell receptor beta chain was counted once. Its antigen remains unknown. This record belongs to a study of radiotherapy plus CTLA-4 blockade in lung cancer. Study-wide results and caveats: Clones derived from tumor TCRs expanded in blood after radiotherapy plus ipilimumab.

TCRdb's copy holds only in-frame clones and misses some; the assay was immunoSEQ multiplex PCR. The repertoire holds tens of thousands of clones, with about four fifths as singletons. Germline V lookup: CDR1 SGHTA, CDR2 FQGNSA. The CDR3 contains 14 residues. Sequenced material: peripheral blood, taken from a patient treated with radiotherapy plus ipilimumab. The TCR was taken from a human donor with non-small cell lung cancer that progressed on radiotherapy plus ipilimumab. This chain connects TRBV7-2 to TRBJ2-7; a possible D gene is TRBD2 (5 bases). The CDR3: CASSFFPSSHEQYV. The CDR3 coding sequence is TGTGCCAGCAGCTTTTTCCCTAGCTCCCACGAGCAGTACGTC.